Presented here are 10 T cell receptor beta chains from one specimen sequenced in a study of cytomegalovirus exposure and HLA in healthy donors. The PCR employed 60 Vbeta primers together with 13 Jbeta primers. Using immunoSEQ multiplex PCR, the repertoire was profiled, and TCRdb retains in-frame clones only, with some absent. The profile shows some 180,000 clones, roughly 81% of them singletons. Material: PBMCs. These receptors all stem from a young man in good health and CMV-seropositive.

V gene TRBV2 combines with J gene TRBJ2-3; tentative D call: TRBD1 (6 bases). V lost 5 bases and J 1 base, leaving 13 bases between the germline ends. This CDR3 region has 15 residues. Germline V lookup: CDR1 SNHLY, CDR2 FYNNEI. The CDR3 here is CASSTQGLGTDTQYF. As DNA, the CDR3 is TGTGCCAGCAGTACCCAGGGGTTGGGCACAGATACGCAGTATTTT.

This chain uses TRBV6-1 with TRBJ2-4, with D possibly TRBD2 on 5 matching bases. CDR3 length: 17 residues. V dropped 2 bases and J dropped 7 bases, with 21 bases sitting between them. CDR1 and CDR2 (germline): MNHNS, SASEGT. The DNA of the CDR3 is TGTGCCAGCAGTGAAAGACCTACTTTGGGAGACGGGAACATTCAGTACTTC. Amino acids: CASSERPTLGDGNIQYF.

This sequence joins TRBV11-2 and TRBJ2-5, with D possibly being TRBD2 (6 bases). With 1 base removed from V and 3 bases from J, the gap between germline ends came to 15 bases. Germline values: CDR1 SGHAT, CDR2 FQNNGV. There are 16 residues in the CDR3. The CDR3 here is CASSLVGGVDEETQYF. In nucleotides, the CDR3 is TGTGCCAGCAGCTTAGTCGGCGGGGTGGATGAAGAGACCCAGTACTTC.

V is TRBV7-9 and J is TRBJ2-1, with TRBD2 identical over 10 bases. CDR3 length equals 16 residues. V trimming: 3 bases; J trimming: 7 bases; junction bases outside the gene matches: 9. Germline V gene lookup returns CDR1 SEHNR and CDR2 FQNEAQ (reference sequence). DNA for the CDR3: TGTGCCAGCAGCTTTGTCCCGGGACTAGCGATAAATGAGCAGTTCTTC. Its protein product is CASSFVPGLAINEQFF.

The chain links TRBV30 to TRBJ2-1, with D maybe TRBD2 (5 bases). From germline, CDR1 is GTSNPN and CDR2 SVGIG (reference sequence). Between the trimmed V and J ends, which lost 6 bases and 4 bases, there was a span of 16 bases. This CDR3 region has 14 residues. For the CDR3, the DNA is TGTGCCTGCGCCCGGACTTCTATTTACAATGAGCAGTTCTTC. This translates into CACARTSIYNEQFF.

The V and J genes are TRBV5-3 and TRBJ1-4, with 8 bases fitting TRBD1. TRBV5-3 is designated an ORF whose function remains uncertain. With V trimmed by 5 bases and J by 7 bases, 7 bases remained unmatched. This CDR3 comprises 14 residues. The CDR3 DNA reads TGTGCCAGAAGTTTCAGGGGGCGGGTTGAAAAACTGTTTTTT. It translates to CARSFRGRVEKLFF.

The chain combines TRBV5-1 with TRBJ2-3; 7 nucleotides match TRBD1. Germline CDR1 and CDR2: SGHRS and YFSETQ. The CDR3 has 16 amino acids. The V gene end was trimmed by 1 base and the J gene end by 1 base; junction bases not matched to a gene: 6. The CDR3 spells CASSLPTGPRTDTQYF. The CDR3 region has the DNA TGCGCCAGCAGCTTGCCGACAGGGCCGCGCACAGATACGCAGTATTTT.

V usage is TRBV28 and J usage is TRBJ1-6; D unresolved. CDR1 is MDHEN, CDR2 SYDVKM, per germline. The CDR3 has 18 residues. The V gene lost 2 bases and the J gene lost 0 bases, with 14 bases spanning the gap. The CDR3 DNA reads as TGTGCCAGCAGTTTAGGGGTGAGGGTCAGCTCCTATAATTCACCCCTCCACTTT. Protein: CASSLGVRVSSYNSPLHF.

The gene calls are TRBV25-1 and TRBJ2-3; the match to TRBD1 covers 7 bases. The junction had 7 bases not matched to a gene; V was cut back by 7 bases and J by 3 bases. The CDR3 is made up of 14 amino acids. CDR1 and CDR2 (germline): MGHDK, SYGVNS. CDR3 protein: CASTSGTVTDTQYF. The CDR3 nucleotides read TGTGCCAGCACCTCCGGGACAGTAACAGATACGCAGTATTTT.

This sequence joins TRBV30 and TRBJ2-2; weak D call: TRBD2 (5 bases). The CDR3 has 15 amino acids. V lost 1 base, J lost 4 bases, and 13 bases lay in between. Looked up from germline, CDR1 is GTSNPN and CDR2 is SVGIG (reference sequence). The CDR3: CAWSASLASTGELFF. CDR3 in DNA: TGTGCCTGGAGTGCTTCGTTAGCGAGCACCGGGGAGCTGTTTTTT.